This T cell receptor (beta chain) was profiled in a study of blood T cell repertoires in COVID-19. This table comes from immunoSEQ multiplex PCR, and its TCRdb copy is limited to in-frame clones, with some not included. The sample has 60,000 to 90,000 clones, roughly 87% seen once. This CDR3 spans 15 amino acids. The germline CDR1 and CDR2 sequences are SGHTA and FQGNSA. The germline V and J ends were trimmed by 0 bases and 5 bases, with 11 bases remaining between them. This clonotype originated in a woman of 80 years or more with active or convalescent COVID-19. The source material was peripheral blood. The chain uses TRBV7-2 and TRBJ2-1; perhaps TRBD2 as D (6 bases). The CDR3 is CASSLAGLLNNEQFF. The CDR3 nucleotides are TGTGCCAGCAGCTTAGCGGGACTCCTAAACAATGAGCAGTTCTTC.